The sequence of this TCR beta chain was determined in a study of tumor and adjacent non-tumor tissue in lung cancer (dated by TCRdb to 2017 to 2018). Describing the broader study: Patients with adenocarcinoma (about twelve), squamous cell carcinoma (2) and small cell lung cancer (1) were included in the cohort. Sequencing generated a total of 125,075,908 productive TCRbeta reads, averaging roughly 4.4 million reads per sample. Bulk TCRbeta repertoires were compared between lung tumor tissue and matched distant non-tumor lung tissue obtained from 15 lung cancer patients. For each patient, one tumor sample and one normal lung sample were taken, giving about 29 paired specimens that underwent TCRbeta CDR3 sequencing. Among the approximately 15 patients, ages ranged from about 31 to 76 years, around ten were men and 5 were women, and disease was TNM stage I to III.

The library was prepared using multiplex PCR. Sequencing was performed on an Illumina HiSeq 2500. Following protocols modified from ARM-PCR, the researchers constructed TCRbeta libraries through three rounds of nested PCR with primers (Table S4). Before sequencing, PCR products in the 200-500 bp range were cut out of the gel and cleaned up using the QIAquick gel extraction kit. The paper's processing steps were these. Trimmomatic was used to clean the reads, FLASH merged the cleaned reads into complete CDR3 sequences, and MiTCR assigned the sequences to V(D)J germline segments. Clonal diversity was calculated as the inverse Simpson's index using VDJtools. In-frame sequences without a premature stop codon were defined as productive reads. The public sequencing data were trimmed at Q25 with fastp and processed into clonotypes with MiXCR by TCRdb, which kept only in-frame beta chains. CDR3 protein sequences are deduplicated, and each keeps its most common genes and DNA. The V and J calls here are based on TCRdb, not the publication. In all, the sample holds approximately 150,000 distinct CDR3 sequences, and around 67% of those were seen once. 15% to 20% of the sample goes to the ten largest clones.

RNA was extracted from bulk unsorted tissue and checked for quality with a NanoDrop ND-1000 and an Agilent 2100. Donors were newly diagnosed lung cancer patients admitted for thoracic surgery in China between August and November 2014, without prior chemotherapy. Patients who had received previous radiotherapy or chemotherapy, or who had another concurrent cancer, were excluded from the study. Pieces of surgical tissue measuring about 1-2.1 cm3 were kept in RNAlater solution and held at -80 degrees C until needed. Results and caveats for the whole study, not just this receptor: Significantly higher TCR diversity (inverse Simpson) was observed in tumor tissue than in normal lung tissue (431.37 vs 166.20, P = 0.0075, Mann-Whitney U test). Younger patients had significantly higher TCR diversity, and higher tumor TCR diversity was associated with shorter overall and disease-free survival. A significantly larger cumulative share of the repertoire was made up by the top 100 clones in normal lung than in tumor tissue. Only roughly 16 patients were in the cohort, and the authors stated that larger samples and more detailed clinical data are needed. The sequencing platform is not named in the methods, and unique molecular identifiers are not mentioned. Because peripheral blood was not sequenced, blood TCRbeta repertoires in the lung cancer patients of the study were not examined.

The CDR1 and CDR2 encoded by the germline V gene are MNHEY and SVGEGT. Including the terminal cysteine and phenylalanine, the CDR3 comprises 14 residues. Here the CDR3 DNA is all that survives: 42 bases in frame from base 1. To note about this clonotype: The antigen it recognizes is unknown. One base away lies a much larger clone, so this may be a sequencing read error.

The rearrangement joined TRBV6-2 or TRBV6-3 to TRBJ1-1; the D segment could be TRBD1, given 5 matching bases. Sequenced input: lung tumor tissue. This receptor was identified in a man between 60 and 70 years old with small cell lung cancer. The CDR3 has the sequence CVGKRGPGNTEAFF. The nucleotides read TGTGTCGGCAAAAGGGGCCCGGGGAACACTGAAGCTTTCTTT.